This T cell receptor beta chain was observed in a study of T cells in Graves' hyperthyroidism and ophthalmopathy. Study-wide results and caveats: Ophthalmopathy onset followed model prediction by a median about six months.

V lost 3 bases and J 6 bases, leaving 14 bases between the germline ends. Germline values: CDR1 SNHLY, CDR2 FYNNEI. The CDR3 is 15 residues long. Amplification yielded TCR beta CDR3 regions, with RNA transcripts as the source. With the HTBI primer set, the TCR CDR3 went through a first round of RT-PCR. TCRdb analysed the multiplex PCR reads with MiXCR anew, one entry per CDR3 protein. This table holds around 610,000 distinct CDR3 sequences, over 12% found once. Duration under 3 months, a NOSPECS grade of at least 4, and a Clinical Activity Score of at least 3 characterized the ophthalmopathy patients. As to this clonotype: As yet, its antigen is unknown.

This chain links TRBV2 with TRBJ2-2; TRBD1 or TRBD2 may be the D gene (6 bases each). The receptor's source is a woman between 40 and 55 years old with Graves' ophthalmopathy. The sample consisted of blood. The CDR3 reads CASSDAGHISGELFF. The CDR3 region has the DNA TGTGCCAGCAGTGACGCGGGACACATCTCCGGGGAGCTGTTTTTT.